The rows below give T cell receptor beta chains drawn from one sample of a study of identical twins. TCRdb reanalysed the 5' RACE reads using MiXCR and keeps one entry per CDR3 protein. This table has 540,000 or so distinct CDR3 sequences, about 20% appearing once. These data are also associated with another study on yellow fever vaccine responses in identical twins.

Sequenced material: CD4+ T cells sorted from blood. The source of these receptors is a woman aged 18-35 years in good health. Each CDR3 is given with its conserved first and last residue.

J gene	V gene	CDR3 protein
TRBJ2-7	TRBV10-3	CAISEWTENYEQYF
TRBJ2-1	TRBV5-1	CASSKLPGSSYNEQFF
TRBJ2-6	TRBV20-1	CSASDSPLSGANVLTF
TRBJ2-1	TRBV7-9	CASSLEGTSGRQNEQFF
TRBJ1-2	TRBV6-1	CASSPTGQGYGYTF
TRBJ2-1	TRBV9	CASSVVGGSTYNEQFF
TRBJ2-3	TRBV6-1	CASKVAASTDTQYF
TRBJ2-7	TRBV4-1	CASRSSGSYEQYF
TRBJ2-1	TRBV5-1	CASSLGASGIQQFF
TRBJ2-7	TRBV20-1	CSVLSGTSGYEQYF
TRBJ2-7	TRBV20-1	CSARKSPYEQYF
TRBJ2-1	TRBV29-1	CSVVRLAISYNEQFF
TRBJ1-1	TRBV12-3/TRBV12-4	CASSFSEAFF
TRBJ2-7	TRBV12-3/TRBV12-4	CASSTGLAGGGEQYF
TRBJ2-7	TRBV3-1	CASSQADRAYEQYF
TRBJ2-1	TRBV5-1	CASSLEQGARYNEQFF
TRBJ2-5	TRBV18	CASSPRLAEETQYF
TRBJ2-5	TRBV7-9	CASSSNRDRGVETQYF
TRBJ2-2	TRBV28	CASSRDRAFTGELFF
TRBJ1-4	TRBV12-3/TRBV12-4	CASSPRDRHNEKLFF
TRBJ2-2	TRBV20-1	CSARGSVNTGELFF
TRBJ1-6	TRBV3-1	CASSQQVDNSPLHF
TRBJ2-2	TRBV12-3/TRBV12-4	CASSFSGAGELFF
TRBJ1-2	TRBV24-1	CATSDFQGKGYTF
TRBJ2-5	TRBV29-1	CSGGQAETQYF
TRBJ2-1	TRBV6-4	CASSGVGGSSYNEQFF
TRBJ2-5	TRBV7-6	CASSPRVAETQYF
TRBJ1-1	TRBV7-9	CASSLPPQHTEAFF
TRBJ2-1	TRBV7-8	CASSSSGLLQDEQFF
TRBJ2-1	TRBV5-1	CASSLGGYSGANEQFF